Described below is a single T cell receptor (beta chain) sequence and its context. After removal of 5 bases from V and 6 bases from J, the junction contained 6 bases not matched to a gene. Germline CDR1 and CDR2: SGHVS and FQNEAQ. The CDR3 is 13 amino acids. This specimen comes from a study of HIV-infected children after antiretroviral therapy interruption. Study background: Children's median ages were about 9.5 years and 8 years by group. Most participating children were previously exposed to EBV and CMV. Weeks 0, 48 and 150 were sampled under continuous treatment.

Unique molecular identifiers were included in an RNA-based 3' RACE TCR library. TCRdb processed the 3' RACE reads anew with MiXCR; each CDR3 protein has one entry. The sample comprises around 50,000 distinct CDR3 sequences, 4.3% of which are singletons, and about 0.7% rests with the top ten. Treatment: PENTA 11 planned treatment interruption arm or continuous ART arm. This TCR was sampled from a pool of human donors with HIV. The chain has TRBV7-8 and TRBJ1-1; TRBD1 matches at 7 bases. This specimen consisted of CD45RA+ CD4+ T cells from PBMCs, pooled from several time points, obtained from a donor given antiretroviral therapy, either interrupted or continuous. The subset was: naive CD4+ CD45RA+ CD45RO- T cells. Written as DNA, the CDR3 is TGTGCCAGCAGCCAAGACAGGGAATCTGAAGCTTTCTTT. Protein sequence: CASSQDRESEAFF. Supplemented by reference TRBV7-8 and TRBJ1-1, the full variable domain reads GAGVSQSPRYKVAKRGQDVALRCDPISGHVSLFWYQQALGQGPEFLTYFQNEAQLDKSGLPSDRFFAERPEGSVSTLKIQRTQQEDSAVYLCASSQDRESEAFFGQGTRLTVV.